These T cell receptor beta chains were read from a single sample in a study of CD8 T cells in Susac syndrome. TCRdb reprocessed the immunoSEQ multiplex PCR reads via MiXCR and lists one record per CDR3 protein. The data contain about 300,000 distinct CDR3 sequences, roughly 85% of them singletons. Sequencing was done on a sample of CD8+ T cells from PBMCs. These receptors were taken from a human donor with multiple sclerosis. The CDR3 runs from the conserved cysteine through the conserved F or W. A D gene is named only where the DNA matches it firmly. For some rows the clone size is stated as once, few or many, or as a class when expanded; others skip it.

cdr3_nt cdr3_aa j_call v_call d_call clone_size
TGTGCCAGTAGTATTCAGGGAGACACCGGGGAGCTGTTTTTT CASSIQGDTGELFF TRBJ2-2 TRBV19 - -
TGTGCCAGCAGCACCTACCTTGACGGCCAAGAGACCCAGTACTTC CASSTYLDGQETQYF TRBJ2-5 TRBV5-5 - -
TGTGCCAGCAGCGTAGGCGGGACAGCCTCCTACGAGCAGTACTTC CASSVGGTASYEQYF TRBJ2-7 TRBV9 - -
TGTGCCAGCAGCTTCCTTTGGGACAGGGATGGCTATGGCTACACCTTC CASSFLWDRDGYGYTF TRBJ1-2 TRBV5-5 TRBD1 once
TGTGCCAGCAGCCGCGGGGGGCTAGCGGTTTTTCACAATGAGCAGTTCTTC CASSRGGLAVFHNEQFF TRBJ2-1 TRBV6-1 TRBD2 -
TGTGCCAGCAGCCCCGCACACTTATCGGGGTACACTGAAGCTTTCTTT CASSPAHLSGYTEAFF TRBJ1-1 TRBV7-6 - -
TGTGCCGCCGGGACAGGGGTCTACGAGCAGTACTTC CAAGTGVYEQYF TRBJ2-7 TRBV12-3/TRBV12-4 TRBD1 -
TGCGCCAGCAGCCAAGAAGGACAGGGAGCATCTGGGGCCAACGTCCTGACTTTC CASSQEGQGASGANVLTF TRBJ2-6 TRBV4-1 TRBD1 -
TGTGCCAGCAGTTTAGCGGTGAACTCCTACGAGCAGTACTTC CASSLAVNSYEQYF TRBJ2-7 TRBV28 - -
TGTGCCAGCAGTTTTCGGGGGGTTAACCAGCCCCAGCATTTT CASSFRGVNQPQHF TRBJ1-5 TRBV27 - few
TGTGCCAGCAGCTCCCTAGCGGGAGGGCCACGGGGCTACGAGCAGTACTTC CASSSLAGGPRGYEQYF TRBJ2-7 TRBV7-9 TRBD2 -
TGTGCCAGCAGCAAAGGCCACAGGCGGGGGGGGACCCAGTACTTC CASSKGHRRGGTQYF TRBJ2-5 TRBV21-1 - -
TGTGCCAGTAGTATTAGGGACACTGGGCAGCCCCAGCATTTT CASSIRDTGQPQHF TRBJ1-5 TRBV19 - -
TGTGCCAGCAGCACCACAGGGTTGGGCTACACCTTC CASSTTGLGYTF TRBJ1-2 TRBV6-5 - -
TGTGCCAGCAGGCGCCAGCAGCAGTACTTC CASRRQQQYF TRBJ2-7 TRBV6-1 - once
TGTGCCAGCAGCTTAGTTGTGAACCTTGAAGCTTTCTTT CASSLVVNLEAFF TRBJ1-1 TRBV11-2 - -
TGTGCCAGCAGTGCCTTTCTAGCGGGAGTGGCGGGAGAGCAGTACTTC CASSAFLAGVAGEQYF TRBJ2-7 TRBV6-1 TRBD2 -
TGTGCCAGCAGCTTAGAGAACCCCGAGCAGTACTTC CASSLENPEQYF TRBJ2-7 TRBV7-8 - -
TGTGCCACCAGTGAATGGGCCGACACAGATACGCAGTATTTT CATSEWADTDTQYF TRBJ2-3 TRBV24-1 - -
TGTGCCAGTAGTATATCAGGGTCCTACGAGCAGTACTTC CASSISGSYEQYF TRBJ2-7 TRBV19 - few
TGTGCCAGCAGTTATCTCGGGAGTGGCGATGAGCAGTTCTTC CASSYLGSGDEQFF TRBJ2-1 TRBV27 - -
TGCGCCAGCAGCCCAGGACTAGCGGAACCCTCCTACGAGCAGTACTTC CASSPGLAEPSYEQYF TRBJ2-7 TRBV4-1 TRBD2 -
TGCGCCAGCAGCCAAGATCAGGGCCTCAAGGGCGAGGGGAACACCGGGGAGCTGTTTTTT CASSQDQGLKGEGNTGELFF TRBJ2-2 TRBV4-3 - -
TGCAGCGTTGAGGGGGAGTCTGACACAGATACGCAGTATTTT CSVEGESDTDTQYF TRBJ2-3 TRBV29-1 - -
TGCGCCAGCAGCCAAGGTTCCGGGGAGCTGTTTTTT CASSQGSGELFF TRBJ2-2 TRBV4-1 - -
TGTGCCAGCAGCGTACAGGGGGCGCATATTGAAGCTTTCTTT CASSVQGAHIEAFF TRBJ1-1 TRBV9 TRBD1 -
TGTGCCAGCAGCTCCCTTAACAGGGATTGGTATGGCTACACCTTC CASSSLNRDWYGYTF TRBJ1-2 TRBV7-2 - -
TGTGCCAGCAGGCCAACTACGTTTGAGACCCAGTACTTC CASRPTTFETQYF TRBJ2-5 TRBV28 - -
TGTGCCAGCAGTGAGTTAGCGGAGGGCTACAATGAGCAGTTCTTC CASSELAEGYNEQFF TRBJ2-1 TRBV2 - -
TGTGCCAGCAGCCAAGTAAACCTGAACACTGAAGCTTTCTTT CASSQVNLNTEAFF TRBJ1-1 TRBV4-2 - -
TGTGCCAGCACCTCCCTCTACGAGCAGTACTTC CASTSLYEQYF TRBJ2-7 TRBV6-6 - -
TGTGCCACCAGCAGGTTCAGGGACCCCCCCTACAATGAGCAGTTCTTC CATSRFRDPPYNEQFF TRBJ2-1 TRBV15 - -
TGTGCCAGCAGTCCGGGACAGTTGGACTCCTACGAGCAGTACTTC CASSPGQLDSYEQYF TRBJ2-7 TRBV28 TRBD1 -
TGTGCCAGCAGCCACCCGGGACTAGACCACTCCTACGAGCAGTACTTC CASSHPGLDHSYEQYF TRBJ2-7 TRBV14 TRBD2 -
TGTGCCAGCAGTTACCGCGACGGTAGTGAGCAGTTCTTC CASSYRDGSEQFF TRBJ2-1 TRBV6-2/TRBV6-3 - -
TGCGCCAGCAGTGAGTTAGGCCCCCGATACGACGAGCAGTACTTC CASSELGPRYDEQYF TRBJ2-7 TRBV10-2 - -
TGCAGCGTTGAAATCAGTTACAATGAGCAGTTCTTC CSVEISYNEQFF TRBJ2-1 TRBV29-1 - -
TGTGCCAGCAGCCCACATAGCGGGTTCGGCAATGAGCAGTTCTTC CASSPHSGFGNEQFF TRBJ2-1 TRBV27 TRBD2 once
TGTGCCAGTTTAAAGGGGTTTGAAGCTTTCTTT CASLKGFEAFF TRBJ1-1 TRBV19 - -
TGTGCCAGCAGTTTATTGGGAATAGGCACAGATACGCAGTATTTT CASSLLGIGTDTQYF TRBJ2-3 TRBV27 - -
TGTGCCAGTAGTGTGACAGTTTTTGCCGCGAATGAGCAGTTCTTC CASSVTVFAANEQFF TRBJ2-1 TRBV19 - -
TGTGCCACCAGCGACCGGGACTGGGCAAATTCACCCCTCCACTTT CATSDRDWANSPLHF TRBJ1-6 TRBV15 - -
TGTGCCAGCAGCCCGCAGAGGCGACTAGCGACCAACACCGGGGAGCTGTTTTTT CASSPQRRLATNTGELFF TRBJ2-2 TRBV13 TRBD2 once
TGTGCTAGCACCCCTCTAGACCTGCGAGGAGCCGGGGAGCTGTTTTTT CASTPLDLRGAGELFF TRBJ2-2 TRBV7-7 - -
TGTGCCAGCAGCCAAGAAACCGTTATATCTGGCCGTCCCTACAATGAGCAGTTCTTC CASSQETVISGRPYNEQFF TRBJ2-1 TRBV14 - -
TGTGCCAGCAGCCGCGTTTGGCAGCTAGCCAAAAACATTCAGTACTTC CASSRVWQLAKNIQYF TRBJ2-4 TRBV5-8 - -
TGTGCCAGCAGCAGGGCCCGGACAGGGGTTGAAAAACTGTTTTTT CASSRARTGVEKLFF TRBJ1-4 TRBV7-6 TRBD1 -
TGCAGTGCCGAGACAGGGACAGGCTATGGCTACACCTTC CSAETGTGYGYTF TRBJ1-2 TRBV20-1 TRBD1 -
TGTGCCAGCAGTTTAGGCCCGGAGCTGGCTCAGCCCCAGCATTTT CASSLGPELAQPQHF TRBJ1-5 TRBV27 - -
TGTGCCAGCAGCCGGAGGGATAGGAGTCAGCCCCAGCATTTT CASSRRDRSQPQHF TRBJ1-5 TRBV6-1 - -
TGTGCCAGCAGCTTAGCCCCCGGTTTGGTGGAGCAGTACTTC CASSLAPGLVEQYF TRBJ2-7 TRBV7-2 - -
TGTGCCAGCAGTTTAAGACGGGACGGGAACACTGAAGCTTTCTTT CASSLRRDGNTEAFF TRBJ1-1 TRBV28 - -
TGTGCCAGCAGCTCCCCATTAGTCCGCCCGGGGGAGCAGTACTTC CASSSPLVRPGEQYF TRBJ2-7 TRBV7-9 - -
TGTGCCAGCAACCGGAAGACAGGGGTTACTAATGAAAAACTGTTTTTT CASNRKTGVTNEKLFF TRBJ1-4 TRBV11-2 TRBD1 -
TGTGCCAGCAGCTTAGTCAGAGAGAACACTGAAGCTTTCTTT CASSLVRENTEAFF TRBJ1-1 TRBV5-6 - few
TGTGCCAGCAGCTTCCAGGGCTTGCGGGCTTTCTTT CASSFQGLRAFF TRBJ1-1 TRBV13 - -